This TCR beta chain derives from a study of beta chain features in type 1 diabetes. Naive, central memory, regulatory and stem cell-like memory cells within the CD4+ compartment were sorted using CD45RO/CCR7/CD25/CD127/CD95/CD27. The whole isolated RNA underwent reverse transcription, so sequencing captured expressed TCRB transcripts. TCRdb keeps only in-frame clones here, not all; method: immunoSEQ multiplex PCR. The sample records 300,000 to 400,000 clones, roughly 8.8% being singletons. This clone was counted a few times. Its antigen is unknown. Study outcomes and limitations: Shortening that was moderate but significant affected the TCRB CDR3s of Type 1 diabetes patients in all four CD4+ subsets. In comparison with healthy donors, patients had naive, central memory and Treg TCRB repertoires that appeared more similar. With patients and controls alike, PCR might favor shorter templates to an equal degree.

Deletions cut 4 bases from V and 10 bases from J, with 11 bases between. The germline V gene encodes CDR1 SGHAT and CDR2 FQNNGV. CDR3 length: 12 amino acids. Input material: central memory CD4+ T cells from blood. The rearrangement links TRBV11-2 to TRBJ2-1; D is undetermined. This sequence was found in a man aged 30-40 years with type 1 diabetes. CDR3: CASSSLRTEQFF. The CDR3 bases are TGTGCCAGCAGCTCCCTTCGTACGGAGCAGTTCTTC.